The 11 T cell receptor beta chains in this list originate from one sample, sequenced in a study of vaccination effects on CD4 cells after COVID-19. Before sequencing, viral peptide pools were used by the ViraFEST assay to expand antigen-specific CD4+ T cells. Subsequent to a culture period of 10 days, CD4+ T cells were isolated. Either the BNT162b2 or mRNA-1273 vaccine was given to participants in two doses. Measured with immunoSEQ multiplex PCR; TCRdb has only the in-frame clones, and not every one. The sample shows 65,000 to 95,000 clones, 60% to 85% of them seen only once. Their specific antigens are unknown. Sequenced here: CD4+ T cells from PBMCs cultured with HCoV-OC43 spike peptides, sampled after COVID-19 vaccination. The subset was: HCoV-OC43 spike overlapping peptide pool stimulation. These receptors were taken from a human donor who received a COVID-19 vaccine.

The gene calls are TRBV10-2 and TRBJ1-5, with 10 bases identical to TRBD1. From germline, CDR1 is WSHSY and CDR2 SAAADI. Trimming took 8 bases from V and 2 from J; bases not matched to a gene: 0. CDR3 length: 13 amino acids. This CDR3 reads CASGTGGNQPQHF. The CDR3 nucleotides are TGCGCCAGCGGGACAGGGGGCAATCAGCCCCAGCATTTT.

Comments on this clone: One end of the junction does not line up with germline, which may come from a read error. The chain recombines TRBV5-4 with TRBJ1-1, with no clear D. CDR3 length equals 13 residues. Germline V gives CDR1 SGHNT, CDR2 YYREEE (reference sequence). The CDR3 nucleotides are TGTGCCAGCAGCTTGGACATCCTCTCAATCGCATCATTT. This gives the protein CASSLDILSIASF.

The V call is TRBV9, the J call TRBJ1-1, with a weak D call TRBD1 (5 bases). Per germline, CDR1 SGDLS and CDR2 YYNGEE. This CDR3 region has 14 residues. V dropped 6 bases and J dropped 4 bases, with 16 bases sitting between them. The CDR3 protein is CASKRTVGGTEAFF. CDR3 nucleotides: TGTGCCAGCAAGCGCACCGTGGGGGGCACTGAAGCTTTCTTT.

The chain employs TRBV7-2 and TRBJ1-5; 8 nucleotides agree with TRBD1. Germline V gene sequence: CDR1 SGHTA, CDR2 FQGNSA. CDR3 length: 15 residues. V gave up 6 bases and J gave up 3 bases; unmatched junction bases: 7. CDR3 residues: CASRRGTGHNQPQHF. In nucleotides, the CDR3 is TGTGCCAGCAGACGGGGGACAGGCCACAATCAGCCCCAGCATTTT.

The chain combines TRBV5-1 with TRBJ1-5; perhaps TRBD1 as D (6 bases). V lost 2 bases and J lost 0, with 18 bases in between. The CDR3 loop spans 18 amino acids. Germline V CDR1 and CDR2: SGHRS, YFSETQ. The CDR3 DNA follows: TGCGCCAGCAGCTTAGGGCCGGCGGCAGGGGATAGCAATCAGCCCCAGCATTTT. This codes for CASSLGPAAGDSNQPQHF. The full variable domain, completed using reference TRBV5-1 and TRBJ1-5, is KAGVTQTPRYLIKTRGQQVTLSCSPISGHRSVSWYQQTPGQGLQFLFEYFSETQRNKGNFPGRFSGRQFSNSRSEMNVSTLELGDSALYLCASSLGPAAGDSNQPQHFGDGTRLSIL.

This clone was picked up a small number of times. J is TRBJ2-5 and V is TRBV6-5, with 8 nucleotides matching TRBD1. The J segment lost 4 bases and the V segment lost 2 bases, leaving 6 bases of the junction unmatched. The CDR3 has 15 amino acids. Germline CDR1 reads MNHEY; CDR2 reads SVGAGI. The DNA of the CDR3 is TGTGCCAGCAGTTACGTCAGGGGGCTGCGAGAGACCCAGTACTTC. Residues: CASSYVRGLRETQYF.

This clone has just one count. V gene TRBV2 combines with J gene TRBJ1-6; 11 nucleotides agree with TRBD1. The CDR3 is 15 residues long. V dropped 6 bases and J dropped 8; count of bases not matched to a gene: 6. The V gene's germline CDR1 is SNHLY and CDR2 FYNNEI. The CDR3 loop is CASRPPGQGDSPLHF. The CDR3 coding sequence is TGTGCCAGCAGACCACCGGGACAGGGGGATTCACCCCTCCACTTT.

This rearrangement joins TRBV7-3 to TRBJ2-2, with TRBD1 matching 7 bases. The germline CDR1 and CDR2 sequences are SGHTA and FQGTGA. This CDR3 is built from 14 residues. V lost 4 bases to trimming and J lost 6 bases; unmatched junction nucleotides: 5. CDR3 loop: CASSSQGLAGELFF. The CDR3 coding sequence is TGTGCCAGCAGCTCACAGGGGTTGGCCGGGGAGCTGTTTTTT.

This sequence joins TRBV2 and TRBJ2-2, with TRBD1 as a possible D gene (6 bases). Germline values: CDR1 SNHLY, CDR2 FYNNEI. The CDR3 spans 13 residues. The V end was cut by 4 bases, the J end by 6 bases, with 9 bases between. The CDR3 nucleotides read TGTGCCAGCAGTGTCCAGGGGCCCGGGGAGCTGTTTTTT. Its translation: CASSVQGPGELFF.

DNA of the CDR3: TGTGCCAGCAGCTTAGCGCCAGGGGTGAACACTGAAGCTTTCTTT. Residues: CASSLAPGVNTEAFF. The chain links TRBV7-2 to TRBJ1-1, with D possibly matching TRBD1 (6 bases). The CDR3 totals 15 residues. The V gene's germline CDR1 is SGHTA and CDR2 FQGNSA. V lost 0 bases to trimming and J lost 0 bases, with 8 bases between them.

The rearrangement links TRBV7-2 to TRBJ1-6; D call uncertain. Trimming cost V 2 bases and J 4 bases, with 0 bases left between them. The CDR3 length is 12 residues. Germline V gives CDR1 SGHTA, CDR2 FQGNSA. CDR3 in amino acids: CASSLYNSPLHF. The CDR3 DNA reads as TGTGCCAGCAGCTTATATAATTCACCCCTCCACTTT.